The present TCR beta chain was sequenced within a study of blood T cells in healthy people across ages. Study overall: Template switching picked up about one barcoded beta molecule for each two T cells.

The use of a sample-barcoded 5' primer and a J-beta primer mix characterized a second PCR of about 6 to 12 cycles. A single record per CDR3 protein comes from TCRdb applying MiXCR to the 5' RACE reads. In the table there are fewer than 2,000,000 distinct CDR3 sequences, more than 35% of which are singletons. At least 5.5 micrograms of total RNA were extracted per sample. As concerns this clonotype: Its antigen remains unidentified.

Study-wide points: No one knew whether donors had CMV, which possibly confounded expanded clonotype changes. TCR beta diversity was tightly associated with the proportion of naive T cells.

Trimming removed 4 bases from V and 8 bases from J, with 18 bases in between. Germline lookup yields CDR1 SGHTA and CDR2 FQGNSA. The CDR3 has 15 amino acids. The TCR originated in a human donor in good health. The chain couples TRBV7-2 to TRBJ2-1; tentative D call: TRBD2 (6 bases). Sequenced material: blood. CDR3 protein: CASSSGLARLYEQFF. The CDR3 bases are TGTGCCAGCAGCTCCGGGCTAGCGAGACTGTATGAGCAGTTCTTC.